Listed here is a single T cell receptor beta chain. Its specificity is not known. Enrolled patients, whose metastatic non-small-cell lung cancer was chemo-refractory, received focal radiation plus CTLA-4 blockade with ipilimumab. The sample comes from a study of radiotherapy plus CTLA-4 blockade in lung cancer. Study overall: Objective responses arose in around a sixth of patients, and 31% experienced disease control. General study points: How blood T cell clones changed early, along with interferon-beta, reportedly forecast response best. In blood, TCR clones derived from the tumor expanded after radiotherapy plus ipilimumab.

V lost 4 bases, J lost 1 base, and 6 bases stayed unmatched. Looked up from germline, CDR1 is MRHNA and CDR2 is SNTAGT. This CDR3 is built from 17 residues. The assay was immunoSEQ multiplex PCR, and TCRdb's table has in-frame clones only and misses some. The sample comprises around 40,000 clones, 85% to 90% of which are singletons, and about 5.8% rests with the top ten. This chain links TRBV6-4 with TRBJ2-1; 11 bases fit TRBD2. The specimen was peripheral blood, collected from a patient treated with radiotherapy plus ipilimumab. The receptor comes from a human donor with non-small cell lung cancer who had stable disease on radiotherapy plus ipilimumab. CDR3 nucleotides: TGTGCCAGCAGTGGAAAACTAGCGGGAGTATCCTACAATGAGCAGTTCTTC. Amino acid sequence: CASSGKLAGVSYNEQFF.